This T cell receptor beta chain came from a study of cytomegalovirus exposure and HLA in healthy donors. About this clone: The antigen is undetermined.

General study points: With later analysis, a missense DCLRE1C variant became linked to TCR beta V- and J-gene trimming. Some public TCRs appeared in many individuals, while most sequences were rare. Several V segments, TRBV6-2 and TRBV6-3 among them, could not be told apart and were dropped.

Likely unrecorded immune exposures existed in these nominally healthy donors. With 60 Vbeta and 13 Jbeta primers, the PCR was carried out. Repertoires were generated with immunoSEQ multiplex PCR, while TCRdb's copy carries only in-frame clones and drops some. The table has over 150,000 clones, more than 80% seen once. Germline assignment: CDR1 MGHRA and CDR2 YSYEKL. With 4 bases clipped from V and 4 bases from J, the junction kept 12 bases outside the gene matches. The CDR3 is 16 residues long. The sequencing sample was made of PBMCs. V is TRBV4-1 and J is TRBJ2-5; 7 nucleotides align to TRBD1. The receptor's source is a male donor in good health and CMV-seronegative. CDR3 sequence: CASSPIVTGAGETQYF. CDR3 coding DNA: TGCGCCAGCAGCCCCATCGTAACAGGGGCTGGAGAGACCCAGTACTTC.